Below are 8 T cell receptor beta chains sequenced from a single sample in a study of T cells in Graves' hyperthyroidism and ophthalmopathy. TCR beta CDR3 sequences were amplified from RNA transcripts. First-round RT-PCR targeting the TCR CDR3 was performed with the HTBI primer set. TCRdb reprocessed the multiplex PCR reads with MiXCR, giving one entry per CDR3 protein. The sample has hundreds of thousands of distinct CDR3 sequences, about a third seen once. Sequencing was done on a sample of blood. The receptors here all came from a middle-aged woman with Graves' hyperthyroidism.

This clonotype was seen many times. The rearrangement uses TRBV15 and TRBJ1-5; D is unresolved. V was cut by 5 bases and J by 7 bases, with 15 bases left in between. The CDR3 consists of 14 residues. Germline CDR1 is LNHNV and CDR2 is YYDKDF (reference sequence). This CDR3 reads CATSGVEAQQPQHF. CDR3 sequence (DNA): TGTGCCACCAGCGGCGTGGAGGCCCAACAGCCCCAGCATTTT. Full variable domain (outside the CDR3, taken from reference TRBV15 and TRBJ1-5): DAMVIQNPRYQVTQFGKPVTLSCSQTLNHNVMYWYQQKSSQAPKLLFHYYDKDFNNEADTPDNFQSRRPNTSFCFLDIRSPGLGDTAMYLCATSGVEAQQPQHFGDGTRLSIL.

This clonotype came up a few times. The chain is built from TRBV14 and TRBJ1-1, with a tentative D call TRBD1 (5 bases). Germline assignment: CDR1 SGHDN and CDR2 FVKESK. V lost 0 bases and J 11 bases, leaving 16 bases between the germline ends. CDR3 length: 14 residues. CDR3 residues: CASSQDLIEGRAFF. The CDR3, as DNA: TGTGCCAGCAGCCAAGATCTGATCGAGGGGCGGGCTTTCTTT.

At least ten counts were recorded for this clonotype. The V and J genes are TRBV6-5 and TRBJ1-2, with D possibly matching TRBD1 (6 bases). Germline V CDR1 and CDR2: MNHEY, SVGAGI. Trimming took off 6 bases at V and 4 bases at J, with 12 bases between the two ends. The CDR3 consists of 13 residues. The CDR3 DNA sequence: TGTGCCAGCAGCCTCCGGGACACCTATGGCTACACCTTC. Translation gives CASSLRDTYGYTF.

V gene TRBV19 combines with J gene TRBJ2-2; TRBD2 matches 9 bases. This CDR3 spans 17 amino acids. Looked up from germline, CDR1 is LNHDA and CDR2 is SQIVND (reference sequence). Losses at the gene ends were 6 bases for V and 6 bases for J; bases not matched to a gene: 14. CDR3 sequence reads: CASRSSAGGRLSGELFF. CDR3 nucleotide sequence: TGTGCCAGTAGAAGTTCGGCGGGGGGGCGGCTCTCCGGGGAGCTGTTTTTT.

This clonotype appeared many times. The CDR3 DNA reads as TGTGCCAGCAGCTTGGGAGGGGTTAAGGATGGCTACACCTTC. Residues: CASSLGGVKDGYTF. V and J are TRBV5-5 and TRBJ1-2; D might be TRBD1 (5 bases). Germline V gene lookup returns CDR1 SGHKS and CDR2 YYEKEE (reference sequence). The CDR3 contains 14 residues. V shed 0 bases and J shed 6 bases, with 12 bases lying between them.

This clonotype was seen at least ten times. The J gene is TRBJ1-5, the V gene TRBV7-2, with TRBD1 as a possible D gene (5 bases). V was clipped by 0 bases and J by 5 bases, with 8 bases between them. CDR1 is SGHTA, CDR2 FQGNSA, per germline. The CDR3 length is 14 residues. CDR3 residues: CASSLAVGDQPQHF. DNA of the CDR3: TGTGCCAGCAGCTTAGCGGTAGGGGATCAGCCCCAGCATTTT.

This clonotype was observed a single time. Given a much more abundant clone one base away, this may be a read error. This chain joins TRBV11-2 and TRBJ1-1; 8 bases agree with TRBD1. The trim removed 3 bases at V and 1 base at J, leaving 4 bases unmatched. Germline-derived CDR1 and CDR2 are SGHAT and FQNNGV. This CDR3 contains 15 residues. The CDR3: CASSFRGQPNTEAFF. DNA for the CDR3: TGTGCCAGCAGCTTCAGGGGGCAACCGAACACTGAAGCTTTCTTT.

This clonotype was recorded a few times. The chain combines TRBV6-2 or TRBV6-3 with TRBJ2-5; TRBD2 matches at 9 bases. This CDR3 comprises 15 residues. Germline-derived CDR1 and CDR2 are MNHEY and SVGEGT. Trimming at V came to 2 bases and at J to 5 bases, leaving 6 bases not matched to a gene. The CDR3 DNA follows: TGTGCCAGCAGTTACCCTGGGACTAGCAGCGAGACCCAGTACTTC. Its translation: CASSYPGTSSETQYF.